The 11 T cell receptor beta chains below come from one sample, sequenced in a study of T cell repertoires in cytomegalovirus infection. Their antigens remain unidentified. TCRdb processed the reads anew with MiXCR; each CDR3 protein has one entry. There are roughly 120,000 distinct CDR3 sequences in the sample; roughly a third occur only once, and around 54% lies in the top ten. The sample in question was CD8+ T cells from cultured PBMCs, obtained from culture after CMV antigen stimulation. Receptors were obtained from a human donor in good health (CMV status not recorded). Some clones in this sample may be carry-over from other donors' samples.

The chain couples TRBV12-3 or TRBV12-4 to TRBJ2-1; maybe TRBD2 (5 bases). V was shortened by 5 bases and J by 2 bases, with 7 bases between the two germline ends. The CDR3 loop spans 13 amino acids. CDR3 residues: CASSPGTYNEQFF. DNA for the CDR3: TGTGCCAGCAGTCCCGGGACCTACAATGAGCAGTTCTTC.

The V and J genes are TRBV7-9 and TRBJ1-2; weak D call: TRBD1 (5 bases). The CDR3 is made up of 16 amino acids. V was clipped by 2 bases and J by 4 bases, with 17 bases between them. The V gene's germline CDR1 is SEHNR and CDR2 FQNEAQ (reference sequence). This CDR3 is CASSLTGGLGFYGYTF. CDR3 nucleotide sequence: TGTGCCAGCAGCTTAACTGGGGGTCTCGGCTTCTATGGCTACACCTTC.

V and J are TRBV27 and TRBJ1-5; no definite D call. The CDR3 contains 14 residues. Germline V gene lookup returns CDR1 MNHEY and CDR2 SMNVEV (reference sequence). Trimming removed 1 base at V and 9 bases at J, with 13 bases between. CDR3 bases: TGTGCCAGCAGTTTATGGCTCGGTGATTGGCCCCAGCATTTT. This translates into CASSLWLGDWPQHF.

The rearrangement links TRBV6-1 to TRBJ2-1, with D perhaps TRBD1 or TRBD2 (5 bases each). This CDR3 is built from 15 residues. V dropped 7 bases and J dropped 7 bases, with 20 bases sitting between them. CDR1 is MNHNS and CDR2 is SASEGT in the germline V gene. In nucleotides, the CDR3 is TGTGCCAGCATGAATTTGGGGGATCGAGAAAATGAGCAGTTCTTC. Protein: CASMNLGDRENEQFF.

The table lists this clonotype with a few counts. The V gene is TRBV29-1, the J gene TRBJ1-2; a possible D gene is TRBD1 (6 bases). This CDR3 is 13 amino acids long. V was pared by 7 bases and J by 4 bases, with 16 bases between. CDR1 is SQVTM, CDR2 ANQGSEA, per germline. CDR3: CSAVQGSTYGYTF. For the CDR3, the DNA is TGCAGCGCAGTACAGGGATCTACCTATGGCTACACCTTC.

For the CDR3, the DNA is TGTGCCAGCAGTCAAAGCCCGGGACAGTTTTACACCGGGGAGCTGTTTTTT. As protein: CASSQSPGQFYTGELFF. The chain joins TRBV7-6 to TRBJ2-2; 7 nucleotides match TRBD1. The CDR3 runs to 17 residues. The V and J ends lost 6 bases and 3 bases, in that order; junction bases with no gene match: 13. Germline lookup yields CDR1 SGHVS and CDR2 FNYEAQ.

This clonotype was detected only a few times. CDR3 DNA: TGTGCCACCAATTCGGGTCGGGACTCCTACAATGAGCAGTTCTTC. It is translated as CATNSGRDSYNEQFF. V gene TRBV15 combines with J gene TRBJ2-1; TRBD2 is a possible D gene (5 bases). The V and J ends lost 7 bases and 0 bases respectively, with 13 bases between them. The CDR3 sequence is 15 residues long. The germline gives CDR1 LNHNV, CDR2 YYDKDF (reference sequence).

This clonotype was detected a few times. The chain joins TRBV20-1 to TRBJ2-1, with D possibly being TRBD1 (6 bases). The CDR3 contains 19 residues. Germline values: CDR1 DFQATT, CDR2 SNEGSKA (reference sequence). V was clipped by 0 bases and J by 4 bases, with 25 bases between them. The CDR3 DNA is TGCAGTGCTAGAGATTACGAGGACCGACAGGCCCCTGGGTACAATGAGCAGTTCTTC. This gives the protein CSARDYEDRQAPGYNEQFF.

The chain is built from TRBV5-1 and TRBJ2-7, with D perhaps matching TRBD2 (6 bases). V shed 7 bases and J shed 0 bases, with 11 bases lying between them. CDR3 length equals 13 residues. The germline V gene encodes CDR1 SGHRS and CDR2 YFSETQ. CDR3 residues: CASGGTDSYEQYF. DNA of the CDR3: TGCGCCAGCGGCGGGACGGACTCCTACGAGCAGTACTTC.

The chain has TRBV7-2 and TRBJ1-6; D gene unclear. The CDR3 runs to 16 residues. The germline V gene has CDR1 SGHTA and CDR2 FQGNSA. Trimming stripped 2 bases from V and 0 bases from J, with 8 bases between. CDR3 loop: CASSLNPFSYNSPLHF. CDR3 bases: TGTGCCAGCAGCTTAAATCCTTTCTCCTATAATTCACCCCTCCACTTT. Based on the CDR3 plus reference TRBV7-2 and TRBJ1-6, the full variable domain is GAGVSQSPSNKVTEKGKDVELRCDPISGHTALYWYRQSLGQGLEFLIYFQGNSAPDKSGLPSDRFSAERTGGSVSTLTIQRTQQEDSAVYLCASSLNPFSYNSPLHFGNGTRLTVT.

This chain links TRBV28 with TRBJ1-2; 9 nucleotides align to TRBD1. The trim removed 4 bases at V and 8 bases at J, leaving 14 bases unmatched. Germline CDR1 is MDHEN and CDR2 is SYDVKM. This CDR3 comprises 16 residues. The CDR3 DNA follows: TGTGCCAGCAGTTCCTGGGGACAGGGAACGTTGAAGGGCTACACCTTC. It yields the protein CASSSWGQGTLKGYTF.